Ten or more counts support the clone carrying this T cell receptor beta chain. Extraction of total RNA produced a minimum of 6 micrograms from each sample. The authors ran a second PCR of roughly 7 to 11 cycles using a sample-barcoded 5' primer and a J-beta primer mix. Sequencing of every sample gave 2.5 million or more CDR3-containing paired-end reads. One entry per CDR3 protein results from TCRdb running MiXCR on the 5' RACE reads. Of 800,000 to 900,000 distinct CDR3 sequences listed, approximately 65% are singletons. The sample belongs to a study of blood T cells in healthy people across ages. Per the germline V gene, CDR1 is LGHNA and CDR2 is YNFKEQ. The CDR3 sequence is 16 residues long. V was cut by 1 base and J by 5 bases, with 15 bases left in between.

Sequencing was performed on blood. This clonotype was obtained from a man younger than 40 in good health. This chain uses TRBV4-2 with TRBJ2-1; D remains ambiguous. CDR3 coding DNA: TGTGCCAGCAGCCAAGTTAGGGATACGGCCCACAATGAGCAGTTCTTC. It encodes CASSQVRDTAHNEQFF.